Below, 3 T cell receptor beta chains from the same sample are listed, as sequenced in a study of shared clonotypes between healthy human individuals. Data came from immunoSEQ multiplex PCR; TCRdb stores just in-frame clones and leaves some out. The table lists 400,000 or so clones, just over 95% of them singletons. Specimen: memory CD8+ T cells sorted from blood. The subset denotes: CD45RO+ cells pooled with CCR7-negative TemRA cells. These receptors were collected from a man aged 25-40 years in good health.

This clone was found once. The CDR3 DNA follows: TGTGCCACCAATCCGGGACTAGCGGGTTACAATGAGCAGTTCTTC. It is translated as CATNPGLAGYNEQFF. The chain is built from TRBV27 and TRBJ2-1, with 12 bases lining up with TRBD2. The V gene end was trimmed by 10 bases and the J gene end by 4 bases; junction bases not matched to a gene: 8. Per the germline V gene, CDR1 is MNHEY and CDR2 is SMNVEV (reference sequence). This CDR3 contains 15 residues.

The CDR3 nucleotides are TGTGCCAGCAGTGACTCGGCTGAAAAACTGTTTTTT. It encodes CASSDSAEKLFF. The genes are TRBV25-1 and TRBJ1-4; D remains unclear. The V gene lost 3 bases and the J gene lost 7 bases, with 6 bases spanning the gap. CDR3 length equals 12 residues. CDR1 and CDR2 from the germline V gene are MGHDK and SYGVNS.

J is TRBJ2-7 and V is TRBV30; 8 bases are a match to TRBD2. J was trimmed by 3 bases and V by 3 bases; bases with no gene match: 4. The CDR3 consists of 13 residues. The germline gives CDR1 GTSNPN, CDR2 SVGIG (reference sequence). This CDR3 is CAWSSGTSYEQYF. The CDR3 DNA reads TGTGCCTGGAGCTCCGGGACTAGCTACGAGCAGTACTTC.